This entry lists 18 T cell receptor beta chains sequenced from one sample in a study of T cells expressing NK-cell markers. TCRdb re-called the 5' RACE reads and shows each CDR3 protein once, DNA omitted. The sample has over 6,500 distinct CDR3 sequences. Material: blood T cells: a sorted CD56 or NKG2C T cell subset, CD4+ or CD8+ T cells, or bulk PBMC T cells (not recorded which). All receptors derive from a man aged 18 to 69 in good health.

The chain has TRBV6-1 and TRBJ1-6; there is no DNA to check the TCRdb D call of TRBD1. Germline V gene data show CDR1 as MNHNS and CDR2 as SASEGT. The CDR3 is 15 amino acids. The CDR3 sequence is CASTEGPELNSPLHF.

This sequence joins TRBV4-2 and TRBJ2-3. The CDR3 consists of 15 residues. CDR1 is LGHNA and CDR2 is YNFKEQ in the germline V gene. The CDR3 is CASSQGTPETDTQYF.

V usage is TRBV4-2 and J usage is TRBJ2-7; the TCRdb D gene call, TRBD2, has no DNA to confirm it. The germline V gene has CDR1 LGHNA and CDR2 YNFKEQ. The CDR3 totals 20 residues. The CDR3 loop is CASSQPPGTSGGQASYEQYF.

This rearrangement joins TRBV2 to TRBJ2-5; TCRdb indicates TRBD1, and absent DNA this call remains unverified. In germline, CDR1 is SNHLY, CDR2 FYNNEI. This CDR3 comprises 15 residues. CDR3 sequence: CASSSGTGFQETQYF.

CDR3 sequence: CASSQERLGSGGPYNEQFF. The J gene is TRBJ2-1, the V gene TRBV4-1; the D call from TCRdb, TRBD2, cannot be confirmed without DNA. The germline CDR1 and CDR2 sequences are MGHRA and YSYEKL. The CDR3 totals 19 residues.

The V call is TRBV6-1, the J call TRBJ1-3; TCRdb's D gene call, TRBD1, goes unchecked for lack of DNA. The CDR3 runs to 14 residues. Germline V gene data show CDR1 as MNHNS and CDR2 as SASEGT. The CDR3 reads CASNLQEAGNTIYF.

V gene TRBV6-4 combines with J gene TRBJ2-1; with no DNA, the TCRdb D assignment of TRBD1 cannot be verified. The CDR3 consists of 14 residues. CDR1 is MRHNA and CDR2 is SNTAGT in the germline V gene. This CDR3 is CASSRDNSYNEQFF.

The chain links TRBV20-1 to TRBJ2-3; TCRdb returns TRBD2, unconfirmable since there is no DNA. Germline V gene sequence: CDR1 DFQATT, CDR2 SNEGSKA (reference sequence). The CDR3 has 15 amino acids. CDR3 loop: CSAPIGTSRTDTQYF.

V usage is TRBV20-1 and J usage is TRBJ2-7. CDR3 length: 14 amino acids. CDR1 and CDR2 (germline): DFQATT, SNEGSKA (reference sequence). CDR3 loop: CSAARTGIPYEQYF.

This sequence joins TRBV6-1 and TRBJ1-3; the TRBD1 assignment by TCRdb is unverifiable without DNA. CDR1 and CDR2 (germline): MNHNS, SASEGT. The CDR3 sequence is 15 residues long. CDR3 residues: CASSEAEGAGNTIYF.

The J gene is TRBJ2-1, the V gene TRBV6-1; TCRdb's D gene call, TRBD1, goes unchecked for lack of DNA. The CDR3 is made up of 14 amino acids. Germline loops: CDR1 MNHNS, CDR2 SASEGT. CDR3 sequence: CATTQGGSYNEQFF.

The chain joins TRBV20-1 to TRBJ1-4. Germline V lookup: CDR1 DFQATT, CDR2 SNEGSKA (reference sequence). The CDR3 contains 13 residues. The chain's CDR3 is CSARTADSTTLFF.

The chain is built from TRBV4-2 and TRBJ2-7. The germline V gene encodes CDR1 LGHNA and CDR2 YNFKEQ. CDR3 size: 14 residues. The CDR3 spells CASSQGRSSYEQYF.

The chain is built from TRBV21-1 and TRBJ1-6. TRBV21-1 is shown as a pseudogene. This CDR3 region has 15 residues. The CDR3 spells CASSKVVRGNSPLHF.

J is TRBJ2-6 and V is TRBV4-1. Germline values: CDR1 MGHRA, CDR2 YSYEKL. The CDR3 length is 15 residues. The CDR3 protein is CASSQERSVANVLTF.

The chain employs TRBV6-1 and TRBJ2-1; TCRdb's D gene call, TRBD1, goes unchecked for lack of DNA. Per the germline V gene, CDR1 is MNHNS and CDR2 is SASEGT. The CDR3 is 14 residues long. This CDR3 reads CASSDRGDYNEQFF.

CDR3 in amino acids: CASSSGENTGELFF. V is TRBV6-2 or TRBV6-3 and J is TRBJ2-2; with no DNA, the TCRdb D assignment of TRBD2 cannot be verified. This CDR3 spans 14 amino acids. Germline V CDR1 and CDR2: MNHEY, SVGEGT.

The V call is TRBV25-1, the J call TRBJ1-3; TCRdb proposes TRBD1, but this gene call is untestable without DNA. The CDR3 spans 19 residues. From germline, CDR1 is MGHDK and CDR2 SYGVNS. The CDR3: CASSEESGTRGGVGNTIYF.